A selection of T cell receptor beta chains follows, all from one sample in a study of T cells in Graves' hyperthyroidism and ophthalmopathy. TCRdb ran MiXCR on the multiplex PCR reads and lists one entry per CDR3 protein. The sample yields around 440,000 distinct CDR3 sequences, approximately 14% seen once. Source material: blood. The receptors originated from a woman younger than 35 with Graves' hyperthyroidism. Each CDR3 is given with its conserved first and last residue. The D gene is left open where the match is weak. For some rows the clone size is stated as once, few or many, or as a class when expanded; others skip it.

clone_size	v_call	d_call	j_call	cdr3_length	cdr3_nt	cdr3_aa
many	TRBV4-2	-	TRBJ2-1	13	TGTGCCAGCAGTCTCGCTAGCGACAATGAGCAGTTCTTC	CASSLASDNEQFF
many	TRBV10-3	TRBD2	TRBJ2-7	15	TGTGCCATCAGTGAGAGGGGGGCGGGGGGATACGAGCAGTACTTC	CAISERGAGGYEQYF
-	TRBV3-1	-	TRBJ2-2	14	TGTACCAGCAGCCAAACAGGTTCCACCGGGGAGCTGTTTTTT	CTSSQTGSTGELFF
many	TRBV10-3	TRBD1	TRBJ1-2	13	TGTGCCATCACCCCGGGACAGGGGGATGGCTACACCTTC	CAITPGQGDGYTF
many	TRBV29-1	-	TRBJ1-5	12	TGCAGCGTTGCAGGGAGTAATCAGCCCCAGCATTTT	CSVAGSNQPQHF
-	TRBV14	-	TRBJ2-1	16	TGTGCCAGCAGCCAAGATGGGCAGGTGATCTACAATGAGCAGTCCTTC	CASSQDGQVIYNEQSF
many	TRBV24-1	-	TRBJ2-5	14	TGTGCCACCAGTGAATACAGTAACCAAGAGACCCAGTACTTC	CATSEYSNQETQYF
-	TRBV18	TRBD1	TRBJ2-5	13	TGTGCCAGCGCCCCGGGACAGCTAGAGACCCAGTACTTC	CASAPGQLETQYF
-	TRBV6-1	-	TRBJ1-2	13	TGTGCCAGCAGTGAATGGACCGGGCATGGCTACACCTTC	CASSEWTGHGYTF
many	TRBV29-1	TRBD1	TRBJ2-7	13	TGCAGCGTTGAGACGGACAGGGACTACGAGCAGTACTTC	CSVETDRDYEQYF
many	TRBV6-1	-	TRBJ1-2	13	TGTGCCAGCAGTCACAGAAACTTAGACGGCTACACCTTC	CASSHRNLDGYTF
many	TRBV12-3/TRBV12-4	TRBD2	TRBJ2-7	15	TGTGCCAGCAGGGGACTAGCGGGACTCCTCTACGAGCAGTACTTC	CASRGLAGLLYEQYF
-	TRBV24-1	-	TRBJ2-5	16	TGTGCCACCAGTGATAGCCGGGCGACAGATGGGGAGACCCAGTACTTC	CATSDSRATDGETQYF
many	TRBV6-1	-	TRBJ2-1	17	TGTGCCAGCAGTGATTCTGGTTGGCGGAATTCGTACAATGAGCAGTTCTTC	CASSDSGWRNSYNEQFF
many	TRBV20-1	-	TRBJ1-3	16	TGCAGTGCTAGAACCTCCGGGAGGGGCTCTGGAAACACCATATATTTT	CSARTSGRGSGNTIYF
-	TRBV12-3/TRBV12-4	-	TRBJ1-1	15	TGTGCCAGCAGTTTTCAGGGGTCAGGGAACACTGAAGCTTTCTTT	CASSFQGSGNTEAFF
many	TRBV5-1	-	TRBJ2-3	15	TGCGCCAGCAGCTCTGCCGGGAGCGGCACAGATACGCAGTATTTT	CASSSAGSGTDTQYF
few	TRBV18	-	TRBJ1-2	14	TGTGCCAGCTCAGAGGTCGGCCCTAACTATGGCTACACCTTC	CASSEVGPNYGYTF
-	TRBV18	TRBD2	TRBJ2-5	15	TGTGCCAGCTCACCAATGGCGGGGGGGCAAGAGACCCAGTACTTC	CASSPMAGGQETQYF
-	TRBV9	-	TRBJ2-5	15	TGTGCCAGCAGCGCTAGGGTTACGGAAGGAGAGACCCAGTACTTC	CASSARVTEGETQYF
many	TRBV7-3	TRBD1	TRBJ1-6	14	TGTGCCAGCAGCTTCAGGGGGGGGGATTCACCCCTCCACTTT	CASSFRGGDSPLHF
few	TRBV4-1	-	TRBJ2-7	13	TGCGCCAGCAGCCAAGTTACTACCAGGGAGCAGTACTTC	CASSQVTTREQYF
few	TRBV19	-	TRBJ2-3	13	TGTGCCAGTAGTACCACACTTTCAGATACGCAGTATTTT	CASSTTLSDTQYF
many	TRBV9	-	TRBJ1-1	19	TGTGCCAGCAGCGTTGGAACTCGGGTCTCGGTTGGAAGGAACACTGAAGCTTTCTTT	CASSVGTRVSVGRNTEAFF
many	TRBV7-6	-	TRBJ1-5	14	TGTGCCAGCAGACCTGGGGGCGGGAATCAGCCCCAGCATTTT	CASRPGGGNQPQHF
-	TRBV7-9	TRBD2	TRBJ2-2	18	TGTGCCAGCAGCTTACCTTTCAGACTAGCGGGAGTCGTGGGGGAGCTGTTTTTT	CASSLPFRLAGVVGELFF
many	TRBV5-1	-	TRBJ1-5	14	TGCGCCAGCAAAAGAGCAGGTGGGGAAGGGCCCCAGCATTTT	CASKRAGGEGPQHF
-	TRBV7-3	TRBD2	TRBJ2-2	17	TGTGCCAGCAGCTTAACGGGAGTGCGGGGGGGCACCGGGGAGCTGTTTTTT	CASSLTGVRGGTGELFF
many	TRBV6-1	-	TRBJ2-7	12	TGTGCCAGCAGGAAGAGTGACTACGAGCAGTACTTC	CASRKSDYEQYF
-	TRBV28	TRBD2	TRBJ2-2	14	TGTGCCAGCCGGGCGGGGGGGAACACCGGGGAGCTGTTTTTT	CASRAGGNTGELFF
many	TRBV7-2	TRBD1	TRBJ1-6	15	TGTGCCAGCAGGCAACCCGGACAGGGTAATTCACCCCTCCACTTT	CASRQPGQGNSPLHF
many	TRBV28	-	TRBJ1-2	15	TGTGCCAGCAGTCCCCCCACGAGGGGCGGTTATGGCTACACCTTC	CASSPPTRGGYGYTF
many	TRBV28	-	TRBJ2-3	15	TGTGCCAGCAGTTCCCCGGGACCCGGCACAGATACGCAGTATTTT	CASSSPGPGTDTQYF
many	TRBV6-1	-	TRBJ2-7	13	TGTGCCAGCAGACGTGGGAGCTCCTACGAGCAGTACTTC	CASRRGSSYEQYF
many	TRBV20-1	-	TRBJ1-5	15	TGCAGTGCTTCCGACGGATGGGATGGCAATCAGCCCCAGCATTTT	CSASDGWDGNQPQHF
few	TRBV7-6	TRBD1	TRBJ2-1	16	TGTGCCAGCAGCTCGTACAGGGGGCCTGGCTACAATGAGCAGCTCTTC	CASSSYRGPGYNEQLF